The 27 T cell receptor beta chains below come from one sample, sequenced in a study of T cells in Graves' hyperthyroidism and ophthalmopathy. Researchers amplified the TCR beta CDR3 regions from RNA transcripts. First-round RT-PCR with HTBI primers amplified the TCR CDR3 region. MiXCR, applied by TCRdb to the multiplex PCR reads, yields one record per CDR3 protein. Among some 180,000 distinct CDR3 sequences listed, approximately 16% were seen once. Sample: blood. Source of these receptors: a woman in her forties or fifties with Graves' hyperthyroidism.

The gene calls are TRBV4-2 and TRBJ1-1; no clear D gene. Germline CDR1 and CDR2: LGHNA and YNFKEQ. This CDR3 has 17 amino acids. V was clipped by 0 bases and J by 1 base, with 15 bases between them. For the CDR3, the DNA is TGTGCCAGCAGCCAAGAGAGGATTGGGCTGAGGAACACTGAAGCTTTCTTT. Its translation: CASSQERIGLRNTEAFF.

This chain joins TRBV20-1 and TRBJ2-7; 14 nucleotides agree with TRBD2. V shed 5 bases, J shed 2 bases, and the junction held 5 bases outside the gene matches. Germline V gene lookup returns CDR1 DFQATT and CDR2 SNEGSKA (reference sequence). The CDR3 totals 15 residues. The CDR3: CSAGGLAGATYEQYF. As DNA, the CDR3 is TGCAGTGCTGGGGGACTAGCGGGAGCAACCTACGAGCAGTACTTC.

Ten or more counts support this clonotype. The CDR3 DNA is TGTGCCAGCAGTCCGGGACAGGTGAACACTGAAGCTTTCTTT. It encodes CASSPGQVNTEAFF. The chain carries TRBV12-3 or TRBV12-4 and TRBJ1-1; TRBD1 matches at 8 bases. Unmatched junction bases numbered 2, after V lost 5 bases and J lost 0 bases. This CDR3 region has 14 residues.

This clonotype was counted many times. The chain links TRBV12-3 or TRBV12-4 to TRBJ1-2; 7 bases align to TRBD1. There are 13 residues in the CDR3. V was clipped by 7 bases and J by 2 bases; unmatched bases: 4. CDR3 residues: CASIRQGNYGYTF. The CDR3 DNA follows: TGTGCCAGCATCCGACAGGGAAACTATGGCTACACCTTC.

There are a few counts of this clonotype. The V call is TRBV5-1, the J call TRBJ1-1; 10 bases align to TRBD1. V shed 4 bases and J 8 bases; nucleotides not matched to a gene: 8. From germline, CDR1 is SGHRS and CDR2 YFSETQ. The CDR3 is made up of 14 amino acids. In DNA, the CDR3 is TGCGCCAGCAGCCAGCGACAGGGGGCGGGAGAAGCTTTCTTT. Translation: CASSQRQGAGEAFF. The variable domain in full, completed from reference TRBV5-1 and TRBJ1-1, reads KAGVTQTPRYLIKTRGQQVTLSCSPISGHRSVSWYQQTPGQGLQFLFEYFSETQRNKGNFPGRFSGRQFSNSRSEMNVSTLELGDSALYLCASSQRQGAGEAFFGQGTRLTVV.

This sequence joins TRBV5-1 and TRBJ1-2; 7 nucleotides agree with TRBD1. After removal of 4 bases from V and 6 bases from J, the junction contained 6 bases not matched to a gene. The germline CDR1 and CDR2 sequences are SGHRS and YFSETQ. The CDR3 sequence is 13 residues long. The CDR3 nucleotides are TGCGCCAGCAGCGTGACAGGGATGGATGGCTACACCTTC. Translating gives CASSVTGMDGYTF.

This clonotype was observed many times. The chain has TRBV18 and TRBJ2-7; TRBD2 matches 9 bases. This CDR3 has 15 amino acids. J was trimmed by 3 bases and V by 4 bases; bases with no gene match: 7. Germline CDR1 KGHSH, CDR2 LQKENI. CDR3 coding DNA: TGTGCCAGCTCACTCGGGCCTAGCGGGATCTACGAGCAGTACTTC. Protein product: CASSLGPSGIYEQYF.

Details on this clonotype: The CDR3 carries no conserved terminal phenylalanine or tryptophan, so it likely arises from a read error. This chain connects TRBV29-1 to TRBJ2-5, with TRBD1 as a possible D gene (5 bases). The CDR3 spans 12 residues. V was pared by 5 bases and J by 7 bases, with 14 bases between. Germline V gene sequence: CDR1 SQVTM, CDR2 ANQGSEA. The CDR3 loop reads CSVIRADGTQYL. CDR3 nucleotides: TGCAGCGTTATCAGGGCGGATGGGACCCAGTACCTC.

This clonotype came up many times. The chain carries TRBV20-1 and TRBJ2-7; D is ambiguous. The germline V gene encodes CDR1 DFQATT and CDR2 SNEGSKA (reference sequence). The CDR3 is made up of 15 amino acids. The germline V and J ends were trimmed by 4 bases and 0 bases, with 16 bases remaining between them. The CDR3: CSATPEWVSSYEQYF. DNA of the CDR3: TGCAGTGCTACCCCAGAGTGGGTCAGCTCCTACGAGCAGTACTTC.

The chain employs TRBV7-9 and TRBJ1-1; possible D gene TRBD1, 6 bases. There are 13 residues in the CDR3. V was trimmed by 7 bases and J by 11 bases, leaving 20 bases between them. Per the germline V gene, CDR1 is SEHNR and CDR2 is FQNEAQ (reference sequence). In DNA form, the CDR3 reads TGTGCCAGCACTGAAGCAGGGGCTGGTATGGCTTTCTTT. Amino acid sequence: CASTEAGAGMAFF.

V gene TRBV19 combines with J gene TRBJ2-7, with D unclear. The germline V and J ends were trimmed by 7 bases and 5 bases, with 18 bases remaining between them. This CDR3 contains 14 residues. Germline lookup yields CDR1 LNHDA and CDR2 SQIVND (reference sequence). CDR3 amino acids: CASTPTRIVHEQYF. The CDR3 DNA reads TGTGCCAGTACCCCTACACGGATAGTCCACGAGCAGTACTTC.

This clonotype was seen ten or more times. The chain is built from TRBV6-1 and TRBJ1-1; D is ambiguous. The V and J ends lost 0 bases and 0 bases respectively, with 11 bases between them. This CDR3 comprises 16 residues. Germline values: CDR1 MNHNS, CDR2 SASEGT. The CDR3 sequence is CASSEAIGSMNTEAFF. The CDR3 DNA is TGTGCCAGCAGTGAAGCGATCGGCAGCATGAACACTGAAGCTTTCTTT.

This clonotype has ten or more counts. The chain carries TRBV10-1 and TRBJ2-5; D not resolved. CDR3 length: 13 residues. The germline gives CDR1 WNHNN, CDR2 SYGVQD (reference sequence). Trimming shortened V by 3 bases and J by 3 bases, and 8 bases separated the two germline ends. This chain's CDR3 is CASSDPVEETQYF. Written as DNA, the CDR3 is TGCGCCAGCAGTGACCCTGTCGAAGAGACCCAGTACTTC.

This chain links TRBV30 with TRBJ2-7; D unclear. The length of the CDR3 is 13 residues. V lost 2 bases, J lost 2 bases, and 10 bases lay in between. The germline V gene encodes CDR1 GTSNPN and CDR2 SVGIG (reference sequence). CDR3: CAWSLGFAYEQYF. The DNA for the CDR3 is TGTGCCTGGAGTTTAGGCTTTGCCTACGAGCAGTACTTC.

This clonotype was seen repeatedly, ten times or more. This chain connects TRBV12-3 or TRBV12-4 to TRBJ2-5, with a possible D match to TRBD2 (5 bases). CDR3 length: 13 amino acids. V dropped 5 bases and J dropped 5 bases, with 12 bases sitting between them. DNA for the CDR3: TGTGCCAGCAGTCCCTCGACTAAGGAGACCCAGTACTTC. Protein product: CASSPSTKETQYF.

The table lists this clonotype with many counts. The CDR3 here is CASSPDRGYTEAFF. CDR3 DNA sequence: TGTGCCAGCAGTCCCGACCGGGGGTACACTGAAGCTTTCTTT. The rearrangement links TRBV12-3 or TRBV12-4 to TRBJ1-1, with D maybe TRBD1 (5 bases). The V end was cut by 5 bases, the J end by 3 bases, with 13 bases between. This CDR3 is built from 14 residues.

This clonotype was seen a few times. J is TRBJ2-3 and V is TRBV24-1; no clear D gene. The CDR3 is 13 amino acids. Looked up from germline, CDR1 is KGHDR and CDR2 is SFDVKD. V was trimmed by 5 bases and J by 4 bases, leaving 9 bases between them. CDR3 sequence: CATSAPTPDTQYF. Here the CDR3 DNA reads TGTGCCACCAGTGCCCCCACACCAGATACGCAGTATTTT.

This clonotype occurred many times. This rearrangement joins TRBV11-2 to TRBJ2-5, with 8 bases identical to TRBD2. CDR1 is SGHAT and CDR2 is FQNNGV in the germline V gene. The CDR3 is 14 residues long. Losses at the gene ends were 4 bases for V and 5 bases for J; bases not matched to a gene: 6. The CDR3 is CASSSAGGAETQYF. CDR3 in DNA: TGTGCCAGCAGCTCCGCGGGGGGCGCGGAGACCCAGTACTTC.

This clonotype was observed a few times. The V gene is TRBV20-1, the J gene TRBJ1-2; D is perhaps TRBD1 (6 bases). The V gene lost 0 bases and the J gene lost 8 bases, with 19 bases spanning the gap. CDR3 length: 15 residues. Germline V gene data show CDR1 as DFQATT and CDR2 as SNEGSKA (reference sequence). The CDR3 DNA reads as TGCAGTGCTAGAGATCGCCCGGGGGCGGCCTGGGGCTACACCTTC. Translation gives CSARDRPGAAWGYTF.

This clonotype has only a few counts. V is TRBV6-2 or TRBV6-3 and J is TRBJ2-2; TRBD2 aligns across 8 bases. The V segment lost 6 bases and the J segment 6 bases; nucleotides outside the gene matches: 3. Germline V gives CDR1 MNHEY, CDR2 SVGEGT. CDR3 length equals 13 residues. DNA for the CDR3: TGTGCCAGCAGCAGACTAGCGCCCGGGGAGCTGTTTTTT. Amino acids: CASSRLAPGELFF.

Only a few counts were recorded for this clonotype. This chain uses TRBV6-5 with TRBJ1-4; 8 bases match TRBD1. There are 14 residues in the CDR3. Germline V gene lookup returns CDR1 MNHEY and CDR2 SVGAGI. Unmatched junction bases numbered 2, after V lost 2 bases and J lost 6 bases. CDR3 nucleotides: TGTGCCAGCAGTTACAACAGGGGGGATGAAAAACTGTTTTTT. Protein: CASSYNRGDEKLFF.

The sample holds many counts of this clonotype. The chain is built from TRBV6-1 and TRBJ1-5, with D unresolved. The ends were cut back, 3 bases at V and 5 bases at J, with 8 bases in the middle. Germline V gene sequence: CDR1 MNHNS, CDR2 SASEGT. The CDR3 has 13 amino acids. DNA for the CDR3: TGTGCCAGCAGTGATGAGAGGGATCAGCCCCAGCATTTT. Amino acid sequence: CASSDERDQPQHF.

At least ten counts were recorded for this clonotype. The V and J genes are TRBV11-2 and TRBJ2-1, with D possibly matching TRBD2 (5 bases). V lost 3 bases to trimming and J lost 2 bases, with 11 bases between them. The CDR3 sequence is 15 residues long. Germline loops: CDR1 SGHAT, CDR2 FQNNGV. The CDR3 DNA reads TGTGCCAGCAGCTTTGCCCCGGGAACCTACAATGAGCAGTTCTTC. It is translated as CASSFAPGTYNEQFF.

This clonotype has a single count. The rearrangement links TRBV28 to TRBJ1-2, with TRBD1 matching over 9 bases. The CDR3 totals 15 residues. CDR1 and CDR2 from the germline V gene are MDHEN and SYDVKM. V trimming: 7 bases; J trimming: 3 bases; junction bases outside the gene matches: 9. Written as DNA, the CDR3 is TGTGCCAGCACCAACCCCCGGACAGGGGACTATGGCTACACCTTC. Translating it yields CASTNPRTGDYGYTF.

The CDR3 reads CASSQVRGLDEQYF. The CDR3 DNA follows: TGCGCCAGCAGCCAAGTCAGGGGGCTGGACGAGCAGTACTTC. The V and J genes are TRBV4-1 and TRBJ2-7; TRBD1 matches at 8 bases. The CDR3 is 14 amino acids. The germline V gene has CDR1 MGHRA and CDR2 YSYEKL. The J segment lost 5 bases and the V segment lost 1 base, leaving 4 bases of the junction unmatched.

Comments on this clonotype: This may come from a read error, since a much larger clone is one base off. V usage is TRBV7-3 and J usage is TRBJ1-5; tentative D call: TRBD1 (6 bases). This CDR3 contains 14 residues. CDR1 and CDR2 (germline): SGHTA, FQGTGA. The CDR3 bases are TGTGCCAGCGGCTTAGGGGGTGATGGTGCGCCCCAGCATTTT. This gives the protein CASGLGGDGAPQHF.

This clonotype occurred many times. This rearrangement joins TRBV28 to TRBJ1-2; 7 bases are shared with TRBD1. The length of the CDR3 is 18 residues. Trimming cost V 2 bases and J 1 base; bases outside gene matches: 13. The V gene's germline CDR1 is MDHEN and CDR2 SYDVKM. CDR3 coding DNA: TGTGCCAGCAGTTTACGGCTATCGAGGACAGGCCGTAACTATGGCTACACCTTC. Its translation: CASSLRLSRTGRNYGYTF.